This TCR beta chain was sequenced for a study of blood T cells in healthy people across ages. Alongside a J-beta primer mix, a sample-barcoded 5' primer served in a second PCR lasting about 7 to 12 cycles. TCRdb itself ran the 5' RACE reads through MiXCR, one entry per CDR3 protein. The table lists 550,000 to 700,000 distinct CDR3 sequences, about 26% of them singletons. The germline gives CDR1 SGHDT, CDR2 YYEEEE. The CDR3 is 16 residues long. This clonotype came up a few times. The antigen is undetermined. The junction departs from the called germline gene at one end, perhaps through a read error. General study points: Donor CMV infection status was unknown, possibly confounding age-related changes in expanded clonotypes.

The chain carries TRBV5-6 and TRBJ1-1; weak D call: TRBD1 (5 bases). The specimen was blood. This receptor was identified in a woman in her 70s in good health. The CDR3 loop reads CASTLTPWGVDTEAFF. CDR3 nucleotide sequence: TGTGCCAGCACCTTGACTCCTTGGGGGGTCGACACTGAAGCTTTCTTT.